The clone carrying this T cell receptor beta chain was recorded at least ten times. Its antigen is currently unknown. This record comes from a study of CD8 T cells in ankylosing spondylitis. Study findings and constraints: Earlier studies detected some motif variants in reactive arthritis synovial fluid and blood. For ankylosing spondylitis blood, a TCR beta motif of several highly homologous variants appeared characteristic. Peripheral blood samples showed relatively rare disease-linked clones, and these clones were CD8+. It was reported that disease-linked clones were significantly enriched in matched ankylosing spondylitis synovial fluid.

Germline V gene lookup returns CDR1 MGHRA and CDR2 YSYEKL. The CDR3 is 14 residues long. The V segment lost 10 bases and the J segment 3 bases; nucleotides outside the gene matches: 9. TCRdb re-analysed the 5' RACE reads in MiXCR, keeping a single row per CDR3 protein. The top ten clones hold roughly 3.5% of a sample with 500,000 to 650,000 distinct CDR3 sequences, about 5.7% of them seen once. The sequenced material came from blood, either unsorted or a sorted T cell fraction (not recorded which). The sequence came from a male donor with ankylosing spondylitis. The chain combines TRBV4-1 with TRBJ2-3; 8 positions agree with TRBD1. CDR3 nucleotide sequence: TGCGCCACCAAGAGGACAGGGATTACAGATACGCAGTATTTT. This encodes CATKRTGITDTQYF.